A selection of T cell receptor beta chains follows, all from one sample in a study of beta chain features in type 1 diabetes. Some clones are missing from TCRdb's copy, which holds only in-frame ones; the method was immunoSEQ multiplex PCR. The sample includes approximately 360,000 clones, around 12% of them seen just once. Sequencing was performed on naive CD4+ T cells from blood. These receptors came from a woman between 18 and 29 years old with type 1 diabetes. Each CDR3 is given with its conserved first and last residue. Each record gives: V gene, clone size, D gene, J gene, CDR3 protein, CDR3 DNA. D genes are given only for firm matches. Part of the rows lack a size; the others show once, few, many or a class for expanded clones.

v_call: TRBV27; clone_size: .; d_call: TRBD2; j_call: TRBJ2-3; cdr3_aa: CASSPWTSGSVVDTQYF; cdr3_nt: TGTGCCAGCAGTCCCTGGACTAGCGGGAGTGTGGTGGATACGCAGTATTTT
v_call: TRBV7-9; clone_size: .; d_call: TRBD2; j_call: TRBJ2-7; cdr3_aa: CASSLESGGSYEQYF; cdr3_nt: TGTGCCAGCAGCTTAGAAAGCGGGGGCTCCTACGAGCAGTACTTC
v_call: TRBV21-1; clone_size: .; d_call: .; j_call: TRBJ2-2; cdr3_aa: CASSKRGRGEAGELFF; cdr3_nt: TGTGCCAGCAGCAAAAGAGGCAGGGGAGAGGCCGGGGAGCTGTTTTTT
v_call: TRBV4-1; clone_size: few; d_call: TRBD2; j_call: TRBJ2-3; cdr3_aa: CASSPLAGEAPAQYF; cdr3_nt: TGCGCCAGCAGCCCCCTAGCGGGAGAGGCCCCCGCGCAGTATTTT
v_call: TRBV6-6; clone_size: .; d_call: TRBD2; j_call: TRBJ2-1; cdr3_aa: CASSYGTSGEYNEQFF; cdr3_nt: TGTGCCAGCAGTTACGGGACTAGCGGGGAATACAATGAGCAGTTCTTC
v_call: TRBV9; clone_size: .; d_call: .; j_call: TRBJ2-5; cdr3_aa: CASSVSRRGRNQETQYF; cdr3_nt: TGTGCCAGCAGCGTATCCCGGCGGGGACGAAACCAAGAGACCCAGTACTTC
v_call: TRBV30; clone_size: .; d_call: TRBD1; j_call: TRBJ2-5; cdr3_aa: CAWSVGTGAVETQYF; cdr3_nt: TGTGCCTGGAGTGTGGGGACAGGGGCGGTGGAGACCCAGTACTTC
v_call: TRBV4-1; clone_size: few; d_call: .; j_call: TRBJ2-7; cdr3_aa: CASSQGQGGRYEQYF; cdr3_nt: TGCGCCAGCAGCCAAGGACAGGGCGGGAGGTACGAGCAGTACTTC
v_call: TRBV28; clone_size: few; d_call: TRBD2; j_call: TRBJ2-7; cdr3_aa: CASTASGTSGEQYF; cdr3_nt: TGTGCCAGCACCGCATCCGGGACTAGCGGTGAGCAGTACTTC
v_call: TRBV7-9; clone_size: .; d_call: TRBD2; j_call: TRBJ2-3; cdr3_aa: CASTRVGGSSDTQYF; cdr3_nt: TGTGCCAGCACCCGTGTGGGCGGGAGTTCAGATACGCAGTATTTT
v_call: TRBV5-1; clone_size: .; d_call: TRBD1; j_call: TRBJ2-7; cdr3_aa: CASSLTTGGSSYEQYF; cdr3_nt: TGCGCCAGCAGCTTAACGACAGGGGGAAGCTCCTACGAGCAGTACTTC
v_call: TRBV5-1; clone_size: .; d_call: .; j_call: TRBJ2-1; cdr3_aa: CASSPGLSGNEQFF; cdr3_nt: TGCGCCAGCAGTCCTGGACTCTCGGGCAATGAGCAGTTCTTC
v_call: TRBV7-8; clone_size: few; d_call: .; j_call: TRBJ1-1; cdr3_aa: CASSLGANTEAFF; cdr3_nt: TGTGCCAGCAGCTTAGGCGCGAACACTGAAGCTTTCTTT
v_call: TRBV7-8; clone_size: few; d_call: TRBD2; j_call: TRBJ2-1; cdr3_aa: CASSLGVASGNYNEQFF; cdr3_nt: TGTGCCAGCAGCTTAGGAGTTGCTAGCGGTAACTACAATGAGCAGTTCTTC
v_call: TRBV28; clone_size: few; d_call: .; j_call: TRBJ2-7; cdr3_aa: CASSPLSPLAEDF; cdr3_nt: TGTGCCAGCAGTCCACTTTCCCCACTAGCAGAAGACTTC
v_call: TRBV4-2; clone_size: few; d_call: .; j_call: TRBJ2-3; cdr3_aa: CASSQGASVSTDTQYF; cdr3_nt: TGTGCCAGCAGCCAAGGAGCAAGCGTGAGCACAGATACGCAGTATTTT
v_call: TRBV19; clone_size: .; d_call: .; j_call: TRBJ1-1; cdr3_aa: CASITQGGRTEAFF; cdr3_nt: TGTGCCAGTATCACACAGGGTGGTAGGACTGAAGCTTTCTTT
v_call: TRBV4-2; clone_size: .; d_call: TRBD2; j_call: TRBJ2-1; cdr3_aa: CASSQVLAGVSEQFF; cdr3_nt: TGTGCCAGCAGCCAAGTCCTAGCGGGAGTAAGTGAGCAGTTCTTC
v_call: TRBV6-4; clone_size: few; d_call: .; j_call: TRBJ2-1; cdr3_aa: CASIRTRLFYNEQFF; cdr3_nt: TGTGCCAGCATTAGGACACGATTATTTTACAATGAGCAGTTCTTC
v_call: TRBV11-3; clone_size: few; d_call: .; j_call: TRBJ1-2; cdr3_aa: CASSPETAYGYTF; cdr3_nt: TGTGCCAGCAGCCCGGAGACAGCCTATGGCTACACCTTC
v_call: TRBV5-6; clone_size: few; d_call: .; j_call: TRBJ1-4; cdr3_aa: CASSLPGSYEKLFF; cdr3_nt: TGTGCCAGCAGCTTGCCGGGGAGCTATGAAAAACTGTTTTTT
v_call: TRBV14; clone_size: few; d_call: .; j_call: TRBJ1-2; cdr3_aa: CASSQVGVYDYGYTF; cdr3_nt: TGTGCCAGCAGCCAAGTTGGAGTGTACGACTATGGCTACACCTTC
v_call: TRBV4-3; clone_size: few; d_call: .; j_call: TRBJ2-1; cdr3_aa: CASSQEGAGDSYNEQFF; cdr3_nt: TGCGCCAGCAGCCAAGAGGGGGCGGGAGACTCCTACAATGAGCAGTTCTTC
v_call: TRBV18; clone_size: .; d_call: TRBD2; j_call: TRBJ2-1; cdr3_aa: CASSPPGLDEQFF; cdr3_nt: TGTGCCAGCTCACCACCGGGACTAGATGAGCAGTTCTTC
v_call: TRBV7-2; clone_size: .; d_call: TRBD2; j_call: TRBJ2-1; cdr3_aa: CASSVSSGGDEQFF; cdr3_nt: TGTGCCAGCAGCGTTAGTAGCGGGGGAGATGAGCAGTTCTTC
v_call: TRBV29-1; clone_size: few; d_call: TRBD1; j_call: TRBJ2-7; cdr3_aa: CSVVTGGGYEQYF; cdr3_nt: TGCAGCGTTGTTACAGGGGGCGGGTACGAGCAGTACTTC
v_call: TRBV5-4; clone_size: few; d_call: TRBD2; j_call: TRBJ2-7; cdr3_aa: CASSLVGGSGEQYF; cdr3_nt: TGTGCCAGCAGCTTGGTCGGGGGGTCAGGGGAGCAGTACTTC
v_call: TRBV2; clone_size: few; d_call: TRBD1; j_call: TRBJ2-7; cdr3_aa: CASRAPRGLSYEQYF; cdr3_nt: TGTGCCAGCAGGGCCCCCAGGGGGCTTTCCTACGAGCAGTACTTC
v_call: TRBV6-6; clone_size: few; d_call: .; j_call: TRBJ1-1; cdr3_aa: CASSWPVENTEAFF; cdr3_nt: TGTGCCAGCAGTTGGCCCGTCGAGAACACTGAAGCTTTCTTT
v_call: TRBV4-3; clone_size: few; d_call: .; j_call: TRBJ2-6; cdr3_aa: CASSQVQGFGANVLTF; cdr3_nt: TGCGCCAGCAGCCAAGTACAGGGTTTTGGGGCCAACGTCCTGACTTTC
v_call: TRBV29-1; clone_size: few; d_call: TRBD2; j_call: TRBJ2-1; cdr3_aa: CSVATGTSGIGEQFF; cdr3_nt: TGCAGCGTCGCTACCGGGACTAGCGGGATCGGTGAGCAGTTCTTC